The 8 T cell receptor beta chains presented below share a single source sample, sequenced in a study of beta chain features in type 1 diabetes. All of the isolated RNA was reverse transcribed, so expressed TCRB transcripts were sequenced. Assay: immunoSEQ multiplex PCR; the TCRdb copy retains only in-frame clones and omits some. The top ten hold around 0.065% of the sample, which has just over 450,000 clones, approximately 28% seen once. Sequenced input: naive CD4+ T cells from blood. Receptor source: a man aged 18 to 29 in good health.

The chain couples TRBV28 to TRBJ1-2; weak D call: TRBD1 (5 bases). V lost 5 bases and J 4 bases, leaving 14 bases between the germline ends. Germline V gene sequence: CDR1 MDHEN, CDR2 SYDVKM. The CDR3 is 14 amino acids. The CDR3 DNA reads TGTGCCAGCAGTCCCTACGACGGGACCTATGGCTACACCTTC. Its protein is CASSPYDGTYGYTF.

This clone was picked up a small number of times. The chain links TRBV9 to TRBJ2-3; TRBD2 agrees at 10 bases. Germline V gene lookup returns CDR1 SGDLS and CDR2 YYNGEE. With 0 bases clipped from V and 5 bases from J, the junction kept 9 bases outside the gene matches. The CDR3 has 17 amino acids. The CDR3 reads CASSVAGLAAAGDTQYF. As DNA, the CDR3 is TGTGCCAGCAGCGTAGCCGGACTAGCGGCAGCTGGAGATACGCAGTATTTT.

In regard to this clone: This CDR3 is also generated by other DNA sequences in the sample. CDR3 residues: CSVGQGSYGYTF. The CDR3 DNA reads as TGCAGCGTAGGACAGGGGAGCTATGGCTACACCTTC. The rearrangement links TRBV29-1 to TRBJ1-2, with 9 nucleotides matching TRBD1. Germline trimming cut 6 bases from V and 4 bases from J; bases unmatched to any gene: 3. CDR1 SQVTM and CDR2 ANQGSEA come from the germline V gene. The CDR3 is 12 amino acids.

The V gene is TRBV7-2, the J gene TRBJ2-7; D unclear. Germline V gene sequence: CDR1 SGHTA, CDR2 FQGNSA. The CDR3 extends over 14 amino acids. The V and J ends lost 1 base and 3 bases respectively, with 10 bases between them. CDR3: CASSLVGSYYEQYF. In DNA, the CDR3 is TGTGCCAGCAGCTTAGTCGGCAGCTACTACGAGCAGTACTTC.

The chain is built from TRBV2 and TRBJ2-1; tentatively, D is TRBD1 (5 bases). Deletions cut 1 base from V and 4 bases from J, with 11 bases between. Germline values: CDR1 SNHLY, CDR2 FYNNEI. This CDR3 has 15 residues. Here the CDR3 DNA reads TGTGCCAGCAGTGAAGAGGACAAGGAATACAATGAGCAGTTCTTC. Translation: CASSEEDKEYNEQFF.

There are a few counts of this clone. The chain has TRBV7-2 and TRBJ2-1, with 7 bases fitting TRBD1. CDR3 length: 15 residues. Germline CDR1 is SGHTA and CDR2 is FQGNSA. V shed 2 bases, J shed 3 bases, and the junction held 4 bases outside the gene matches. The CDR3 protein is CASSLMAGGYNEQFF. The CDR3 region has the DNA TGTGCCAGCAGCTTAATGGCAGGGGGCTACAATGAGCAGTTCTTC.

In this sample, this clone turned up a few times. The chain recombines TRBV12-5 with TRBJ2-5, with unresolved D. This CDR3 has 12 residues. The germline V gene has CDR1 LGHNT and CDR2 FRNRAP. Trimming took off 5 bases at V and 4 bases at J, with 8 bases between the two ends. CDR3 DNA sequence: TGTGCTAGTGGTGGGGTTGGAGAGACCCAGTACTTC. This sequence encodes CASGGVGETQYF.

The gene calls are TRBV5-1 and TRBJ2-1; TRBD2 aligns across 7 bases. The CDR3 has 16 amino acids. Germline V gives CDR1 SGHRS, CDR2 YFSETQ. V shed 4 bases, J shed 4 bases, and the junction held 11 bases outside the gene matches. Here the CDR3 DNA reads TGCGCCAGCAGCCTTACTAGCGTCGTACAATACAATGAGCAGTTCTTC. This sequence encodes CASSLTSVVQYNEQFF.